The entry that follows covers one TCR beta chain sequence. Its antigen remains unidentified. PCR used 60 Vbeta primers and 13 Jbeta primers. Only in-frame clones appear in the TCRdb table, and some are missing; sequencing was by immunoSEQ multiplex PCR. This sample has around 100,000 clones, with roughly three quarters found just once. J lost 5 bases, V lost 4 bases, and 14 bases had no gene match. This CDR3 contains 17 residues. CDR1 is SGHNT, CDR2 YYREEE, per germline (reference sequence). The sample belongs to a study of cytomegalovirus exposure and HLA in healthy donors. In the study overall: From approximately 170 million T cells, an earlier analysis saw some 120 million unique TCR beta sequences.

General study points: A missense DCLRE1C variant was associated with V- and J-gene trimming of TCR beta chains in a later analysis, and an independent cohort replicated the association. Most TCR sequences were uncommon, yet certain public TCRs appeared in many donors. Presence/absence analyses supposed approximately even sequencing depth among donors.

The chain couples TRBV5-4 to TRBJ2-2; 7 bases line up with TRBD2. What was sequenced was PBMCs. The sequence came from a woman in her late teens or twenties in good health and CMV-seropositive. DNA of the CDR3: TGTGCCAGCAGCCCCCCGAGCGGGCCTAGCGGAACCGGGGAGCTGTTTTTT. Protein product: CASSPPSGPSGTGELFF.